Presented here are 23 T cell receptor beta chains from one specimen sequenced in a study of CD8+ T cells in alopecia areata. Treatment indicated: oral pan-JAK inhibitor, 5-10 mg twice daily. Sequencing templates came from extracted RNA that was reverse transcribed into cDNA. Method: immunoSEQ multiplex PCR; TCRdb's copy keeps in-frame clones and lacks some. The sample yields about 190,000 clones, around 56% seen once. Sequenced material: CD4+ T cells sorted from blood, taken at week 4, from a patient treated with tofacitinib. These receptors all come from a human donor with alopecia areata.

This clone was recorded once. V is TRBV6-5 and J is TRBJ1-1; no definite D call. The length of the CDR3 is 11 residues. Trimming shortened V by 8 bases and J by 1 base, and 5 bases separated the two germline ends. The germline CDR1 and CDR2 sequences are MNHEY and SVGAGI. The CDR3 region has the DNA TGTGCCAGCGGAGAGAACACTGAAGCTTTCTTT. It specifies CASGENTEAFF.

CDR3 in amino acids: CSVPQPPRSQETQYF. CDR3 nucleotide sequence: TGCAGCGTCCCACAACCCCCCAGGAGCCAAGAGACCCAGTACTTC. This rearrangement joins TRBV29-1 to TRBJ2-5; D ambiguous. V lost 6 bases and J 1 base, leaving 18 bases between the germline ends. CDR1 is SQVTM, CDR2 ANQGSEA, per germline. There are 15 residues in the CDR3. The variable domain in full, with the rest retrieved from reference TRBV29-1 and TRBJ2-5, is SAVISQKPSRDICQRGTSLTIQCQVDSQVTMMFWYRQQPGQSLTLIATANQGSEATYESGFVIDKFPISRPNLTFSTLTVSNMSPEDSSIYLCSVPQPPRSQETQYFGPGTRLLVL.

This clone has a single count. This rearrangement joins TRBV29-1 to TRBJ2-1; D call uncertain. The CDR3 length is 12 residues. V was trimmed by 3 bases and J by 6 bases, leaving 9 bases between them. Looked up from germline, CDR1 is SQVTM and CDR2 is ANQGSEA. In DNA form, the CDR3 reads TGCAGCGTTGATGTGCGATCCAATGAGCAGTTCTTC. This encodes CSVDVRSNEQFF.

Only one count was recorded for this clone. The CDR3 spells CAWRRGTDFAQYF. The CDR3 DNA reads TGTGCCTGGAGGCGGGGGACAGACTTCGCGCAGTACTTC. The chain is built from TRBV30 and TRBJ2-7, with D perhaps matching TRBD1 or TRBD2 (7 bases each). This CDR3 comprises 13 residues. Germline V gene lookup returns CDR1 GTSNPN and CDR2 SVGIG (reference sequence). With 3 bases removed from V and 9 bases from J, the gap between germline ends came to 18 bases.

The V call is TRBV5-1, the J call TRBJ2-5; 7 bases map to TRBD1. Germline lookup yields CDR1 SGHRS and CDR2 YFSETQ. The CDR3 runs 13 residues. V shed 5 bases, J shed 4 bases, and the junction held 5 bases outside the gene matches. The DNA for the CDR3 is TGCGCCAGCAGTAGAAGACAGGGAGAGACCCAGTACTTC. This gives the protein CASSRRQGETQYF.

The J gene is TRBJ1-1, the V gene TRBV29-1, with D hard to call. V shed 4 bases and J shed 5 bases, with 8 bases lying between them. Germline-derived CDR1 and CDR2 are SQVTM and ANQGSEA. The CDR3 is made up of 11 amino acids. The CDR3, as DNA: TGCAGCGTTGCGGTTTGGACTGAAGCTTTCTTT. This translates into CSVAVWTEAFF.

This clone was detected a few times. The chain is built from TRBV30 and TRBJ2-1, with D unclear. Looked up from germline, CDR1 is GTSNPN and CDR2 is SVGIG (reference sequence). V lost 3 bases, J lost 2 bases, and 11 bases lay in between. This CDR3 spans 14 amino acids. CDR3 nucleotide sequence: TGTGCCTGGAGCGCTCGTCCTGCCTACAATGAGCAGTTCTTC. Its protein is CAWSARPAYNEQFF. Together with reference TRBV30 and TRBJ2-1, the CDR3 gives the full variable domain: SQTIHQWPATLVQPVGSPLSLECTVEGTSNPNLYWYRQAAGRGLQLLFYSVGIGQISSEVPQNLSASRPQDRQFILSSKKLLLSDSGFYLCAWSARPAYNEQFFGPGTRLTVL.

This clone has a handful of counts. This chain links TRBV29-1 with TRBJ2-7; D perhaps matches TRBD2 (5 bases). The germline V gene has CDR1 SQVTM and CDR2 ANQGSEA. V gave up 6 bases and J gave up 5 bases, with 14 bases separating them. The CDR3 runs 12 residues. The CDR3, as DNA: TGCAGCGTCGCTTCGGACTTTCACGAGCAGTACTTC. Its translation: CSVASDFHEQYF.

CDR3 DNA: TGCGCCAGCAGCCGAACAGCTGGACAGACTGAAAAACTGTTTTTT. Translation gives CASSRTAGQTEKLFF. The chain links TRBV5-1 to TRBJ1-4; D is perhaps TRBD1 (6 bases). Deletions cut 4 bases from V and 7 bases from J, with 17 bases between. The CDR3 extends over 15 amino acids. Germline V gene lookup returns CDR1 SGHRS and CDR2 YFSETQ. Combining the CDR3 with reference TRBV5-1 and TRBJ1-4 gives the whole variable domain KAGVTQTPRYLIKTRGQQVTLSCSPISGHRSVSWYQQTPGQGLQFLFEYFSETQRNKGNFPGRFSGRQFSNSRSEMNVSTLELGDSALYLCASSRTAGQTEKLFFGSGTQLSVL.

CDR3 bases: TGTGCCAGTACCCGACGCGGACTAGCGGGAGAAGTGGCCTACGAGCAGTACTTC. Its protein product is CASTRRGLAGEVAYEQYF. V usage is TRBV19 and J usage is TRBJ2-7; TRBD2 matches 13 bases. V shed 7 bases, J shed 2 bases, and the junction held 14 bases outside the gene matches. The CDR3 loop spans 18 amino acids. Germline CDR1 LNHDA, CDR2 SQIVND (reference sequence).

J is TRBJ2-5 and V is TRBV29-1, with D maybe TRBD2 (5 bases). Germline loops: CDR1 SQVTM, CDR2 ANQGSEA. This CDR3 comprises 13 residues. V shed 3 bases and J shed 2 bases, with 10 bases lying between them. CDR3 amino acids: CSVDGERQETQYF. The CDR3 DNA is TGCAGCGTTGATGGCGAGCGGCAAGAGACCCAGTACTTC.

This clone was found a few times. The chain has TRBV7-9 and TRBJ2-3; possibly TRBD2 for D (5 bases). Germline V lookup: CDR1 SEHNR, CDR2 FQNEAQ (reference sequence). The CDR3 consists of 14 residues. With 7 bases removed from V and 3 bases from J, the gap between germline ends came to 14 bases. CDR3 amino acids: CASTAFSVTDTQYF. The CDR3, as DNA: TGTGCCAGCACAGCCTTTAGCGTGACAGATACGCAGTATTTT.

This clone was seen once. The same CDR3 arises from other DNA sequences in this sample as well. This chain links TRBV29-1 with TRBJ1-1; D gene uncertain. CDR1 and CDR2 from the germline V gene are SQVTM and ANQGSEA. V dropped 7 bases and J dropped 1 base, with 10 bases sitting between them. The CDR3 is 12 residues long. In DNA form, the CDR3 reads TGCAGCGCGCGGACGGGGAACACTGAAGCTTTCTTT. It encodes CSARTGNTEAFF.

The genes are TRBV7-2 and TRBJ2-5; D is undetermined. The CDR3 has 11 residues. V was pared by 2 bases and J by 5 bases, with 3 bases between. From germline, CDR1 is SGHTA and CDR2 FQGNSA. The CDR3 is CASSLYETQYF. The DNA of the CDR3 is TGTGCCAGCAGCTTATATGAGACCCAGTACTTC.

This chain uses TRBV7-8 with TRBJ1-1, with D perhaps matching TRBD1 (6 bases). V was pared by 6 bases and J by 1 base, with 15 bases between. This CDR3 region has 15 residues. Germline loops: CDR1 SGHVS, CDR2 FQNEAQ. This CDR3 reads CASSPTGTQNTEAFF. The CDR3 region has the DNA TGTGCCAGCAGTCCAACCGGGACACAGAACACTGAAGCTTTCTTT.

The V gene is TRBV29-1, the J gene TRBJ2-3; 7 bases are shared with TRBD2. The germline V gene encodes CDR1 SQVTM and CDR2 ANQGSEA. The CDR3 sequence is 13 residues long. Germline trimming cut 4 bases from V and 8 bases from J; bases unmatched to any gene: 9. The CDR3 DNA sequence: TGCAGCGTTGCTGCTAGCCGCGGGGGTACGCAGTATTTT. Encoded protein: CSVAASRGGTQYF.

V usage is TRBV10-3 and J usage is TRBJ2-1, with D possibly TRBD2 on 5 matching bases. V gave up 7 bases and J gave up 7 bases, with 8 bases separating them. The CDR3 has 11 amino acids. The germline V gene encodes CDR1 ENHRY and CDR2 SYGVKD. CDR3 bases: TGTGCCATCATGGAGGAGAATGAGCAGTTCTTC. Its protein is CAIMEENEQFF.

J is TRBJ1-2 and V is TRBV5-1; unclear D gene. Germline V lookup: CDR1 SGHRS, CDR2 YFSETQ. Trimming cost V 0 bases and J 3 bases, with 9 bases left between them. This CDR3 region has 14 residues. CDR3 nucleotide sequence: TGCGCCAGCAGCTTGGGGGTGCGAGACTATGGCTACACCTTC. The encoded protein is CASSLGVRDYGYTF. Supplemented by reference TRBV5-1 and TRBJ1-2, the full variable domain reads KAGVTQTPRYLIKTRGQQVTLSCSPISGHRSVSWYQQTPGQGLQFLFEYFSETQRNKGNFPGRFSGRQFSNSRSEMNVSTLELGDSALYLCASSLGVRDYGYTFGSGTRLTVV.

V is TRBV5-4 and J is TRBJ2-3, with no clear D. The CDR3 totals 13 residues. Germline lookup yields CDR1 SGHNT and CDR2 YYREEE (reference sequence). V gave up 0 bases and J gave up 2 bases, with 4 bases separating them. CDR3: CASSLEFTDTQYF. The CDR3 nucleotides read TGTGCCAGCAGCTTGGAGTTCACAGATACGCAGTATTTT.

This clone was detected a few times. The V gene is TRBV29-1, the J gene TRBJ2-7; no reliable D call. Trimming shortened V by 6 bases and J by 6 bases, and 18 bases separated the two germline ends. The length of the CDR3 is 13 residues. Germline V lookup: CDR1 SQVTM, CDR2 ANQGSEA. The CDR3 DNA sequence: TGCAGCGTCAACCTAATACTAAGAGGCGAGCAGTACTTC. It encodes CSVNLILRGEQYF.

The V and J genes are TRBV29-1 and TRBJ1-1, with 7 bases identical to TRBD1. This CDR3 has 12 amino acids. Per germline, CDR1 SQVTM and CDR2 ANQGSEA. V shed 6 bases, J shed 4 bases, and the junction held 5 bases outside the gene matches. CDR3 sequence: CSVGTVPTEAFF. Written as DNA, the CDR3 is TGCAGCGTAGGGACAGTCCCCACTGAAGCTTTCTTT.

The genes are TRBV5-1 and TRBJ2-5; 7 positions agree with TRBD2. V lost 0 bases, J lost 5 bases, and 7 bases stayed unmatched. Looked up from germline, CDR1 is SGHRS and CDR2 is YFSETQ. The CDR3 covers 15 residues. CDR3 nucleotides: TGCGCCAGCAGCTTGGCCGCGGGAGACGGCGAGACCCAGTACTTC. It yields the protein CASSLAAGDGETQYF.

V usage is TRBV19 and J usage is TRBJ1-5; weak D call: TRBD1 (5 bases). V gave up 7 bases and J gave up 7 bases, with 20 bases separating them. Germline V lookup: CDR1 LNHDA, CDR2 SQIVND (reference sequence). The CDR3 has 15 residues. In DNA form, the CDR3 reads TGTGCCAGTAACAAGGCCGGGGGGATCAGGCAGCCCCAGCATTTT. It is translated as CASNKAGGIRQPQHF.